A selection of T cell receptor beta chains follows, all from one sample in a study of blood T cell repertoires in COVID-19. Some clones are missing from TCRdb's copy, which holds only in-frame ones; the method was immunoSEQ multiplex PCR. The sample includes about 160,000 clones, approximately 80% seen only once; the top ten take under 13%. Sequencing was carried out using peripheral blood. These receptor sequences come from a human donor in a cohort sampled during active COVID-19. CDR3s include the opening cysteine and the closing phenylalanine or tryptophan. The order of the fields is J gene, D gene, V gene, clone size, CDR3 protein, CDR3 DNA. D genes are given only for firm matches. Clone size is stated in some rows and not others, as once, few, many or a class when expanded.

>TRBJ1-1|-|TRBV19|-
CASSKWGGETEAFF
TGTGCCAGTAGTAAGTGGGGGGGCGAGACTGAAGCTTTCTTT
>TRBJ1-5|TRBD1|TRBV10-2|-
CASSESTTGGNQPQHF
TGCGCCAGCAGTGAGTCGACCACAGGGGGCAATCAGCCCCAGCATTTT
>TRBJ2-3|-|TRBV21-1|-
CASSRGTGGTDTQYF
TGTGCCAGCAGCCGCGGGACAGGGGGCACAGATACGCAGTATTTT
>TRBJ1-1|-|TRBV3-1/TRBV3-2|-
CASSQGTAEAFF
TGTGCCAGCAGCCAAGGGACAGCAGAAGCTTTCTTT
>TRBJ1-5|TRBD1|TRBV6-6|-
CASGPGQQYSNQPQHF
TGTGCCAGCGGACCGGGACAGCAATATAGCAATCAGCCCCAGCATTTT
>TRBJ1-4|-|TRBV5-4|once
CASSSQGGDEKLFF
TGTGCCAGCAGCTCACAGGGTGGAGATGAAAAACTGTTTTTT
>TRBJ1-1|TRBD1|TRBV10-3|-
CAISEGTDTEAFF
TGTGCCATCAGTGAAGGGACAGACACTGAAGCTTTCTTT
>TRBJ2-5|TRBD2|TRBV6-2/TRBV6-3|-
CASSSPSGRPQETQYF
TGTGCCAGCAGTTCGCCTAGCGGGAGACCGCAAGAGACCCAGTACTTC
>TRBJ2-3|-|TRBV24-1|-
CATSDPKTDTQYF
TGTGCCACCAGTGACCCTAAAACGGATACGCAGTATTTT
>TRBJ2-7|-|TRBV19|-
CASSSGLFSYEQYF
TGTGCCAGTAGTTCCGGACTGTTCTCCTACGAGCAGTACTTC
>TRBJ2-7|-|TRBV27|-
CASSIMTGSSYEQYF
TGTGCCAGCAGCATAATGACAGGTTCCTCCTACGAGCAGTACTTC
>TRBJ2-1|TRBD2|TRBV5-4|-
CASSPRTSGGTLPLNEQFF
TGTGCCAGCAGCCCGCGGACTAGCGGGGGAACCCTTCCTCTCAATGAGCAGTTCTTC
>TRBJ2-1|-|TRBV6-5|-
CASLLGGLDNEQFF
TGTGCCAGCCTTCTCGGGGGGCTAGACAATGAGCAGTTCTTC
>TRBJ2-5|TRBD2|TRBV7-8|-
CASSLTGGQETQYF
TGTGCCAGCAGCTTAACGGGGGGACAAGAGACCCAGTACTTC
>TRBJ2-5|-|TRBV20-1|-
CSASDQITETQYF
TGCAGTGCTAGTGACCAGATCACGGAGACCCAGTACTTC
>TRBJ2-7|TRBD2|TRBV27|few
CASSLPPTSGRPEQYF
TGTGCCAGCAGTTTACCCCCGACTAGCGGGAGGCCCGAGCAGTACTTC
>TRBJ1-1|-|TRBV3-1/TRBV3-2|once
CASSQDQRGMNTEAFF
TGTGCCAGCAGCCAAGATCAACGGGGAATGAACACTGAAGCTTTCTTT
>TRBJ2-7|TRBD2|TRBV6-5|-
CASQASGKGYEQYF
TGTGCCAGCCAGGCTAGCGGGAAAGGCTACGAGCAGTACTTC
>TRBJ2-1|-|TRBV6-2/TRBV6-3|-
CASSYQTGVRDEQFF
TGTGCCAGCAGTTACCAAACGGGAGTTCGCGATGAGCAGTTCTTC
>TRBJ1-1|-|TRBV28|-
CASSSPGRTEAFF
TGTGCCAGCAGCAGTCCAGGCCGGACTGAAGCTTTCTTT
>TRBJ2-7|-|TRBV30|-
CAWSVGRDEQYF
TGTGCCTGGAGTGTCGGCAGGGACGAGCAGTACTTC
>TRBJ2-5|-|TRBV7-9|-
CASSLVLSQETQYF
TGTGCCAGCAGCTTAGTTCTATCTCAAGAGACCCAGTACTTC
>TRBJ2-2|TRBD2|TRBV3-1/TRBV3-2|-
CASSQLAGQLFF
TGTGCCAGCAGCCAGCTAGCGGGGCAACTGTTTTTT
>TRBJ2-7|-|TRBV9|once
CASSHSGTQGYEQYF
TGTGCCAGCAGCCACAGCGGGACACAGGGTTACGAGCAGTACTTC
>TRBJ1-5|-|TRBV5-6|-
CASSLGRGQPQHF
TGTGCCAGCAGCTTGGGCAGGGGCCAGCCCCAGCATTTT
>TRBJ1-2|-|TRBV5-5|-
CASSLDGRGSYGYTF
TGTGCCAGCAGCTTGGATGGAAGGGGGTCCTATGGCTACACCTTC
>TRBJ2-1|-|TRBV27|-
CASSLVGALAEQFF
TGTGCCAGCAGTTTAGTGGGCGCCCTGGCTGAGCAGTTCTTC
>TRBJ1-5|TRBD1|TRBV29-1|-
CSVAGTGHNQPQHF
TGCAGCGTAGCCGGGACAGGGCACAATCAGCCCCAGCATTTT
>TRBJ1-4|-|TRBV28|-
CASSYYANEKLFF
TGTGCCAGCAGTTACTACGCTAATGAAAAACTGTTTTTT
>TRBJ2-2|-|TRBV2|-
CASSVVLGELFF
TGTGCCAGCAGTGTCGTACTTGGGGAGCTGTTTTTT
>TRBJ2-7|-|TRBV19|-
CASSQGLAISSYEQYF
TGTGCCAGTAGTCAGGGACTGGCGATTAGCTCCTACGAGCAGTACTTC
>TRBJ1-2|TRBD1|TRBV3-1/TRBV3-2|-
CASSHLTGTGDGYTF
TGTGCCAGCAGCCACCTAACAGGGACAGGTGACGGCTACACCTTC
>TRBJ2-1|-|TRBV7-2|-
CASSSAQGREQFF
TGTGCCAGCAGCTCCGCACAGGGCAGGGAGCAGTTCTTC
>TRBJ1-5|-|TRBV6-5|-
CASSVQSDSNQPQHF
TGTGCCAGCAGCGTACAGAGTGATAGCAATCAGCCCCAGCATTTT
>TRBJ2-7|TRBD2|TRBV24-1|-
CATSDRNPGLGGEQYF
TGTGCCACCAGTGATAGGAATCCCGGACTAGGTGGCGAGCAGTACTTC
>TRBJ2-1|TRBD2|TRBV6-2/TRBV6-3|few
CASSKTSGGFNEQFF
TGTGCCAGCAGCAAGACTAGCGGGGGCTTCAATGAGCAGTTCTTC
>TRBJ2-7|TRBD2|TRBV6-8|-
CASSAGTSGGPTYEQYF
TGTGCCAGCAGTGCCGGGACTAGCGGGGGCCCCACCTACGAGCAGTACTTC